This T cell receptor (beta chain) came from a study of OX40 agonist ivuxolimab in advanced cancers. At the level of the study: Given to patients was ivuxolimab, an agonistic anti-OX40 (CD134) antibody.

With regard to this clone: Its target is not known.

General study points: In general, CD8+ T cells held more expanded clones than CD4+ did, on average.

Germline V CDR1 and CDR2: MNHEY, SVGAGI. The CDR3 is made up of 15 amino acids. V lost 2 bases and J 4 bases, leaving 12 bases between the germline ends. This table comes from immunoSEQ multiplex PCR, and its TCRdb copy is limited to in-frame clones, with some not included. The sample has roughly 56,000 clones; roughly 82% are singletons. The clonotype originates from an adult with an advanced solid tumor such as melanoma, head and neck, liver or kidney cancer. Sequencing used CD4+ or CD8+ T cells sorted from blood, obtained in a trial of the OX40 agonist ivuxolimab. The chain is built from TRBV6-5 and TRBJ2-1; tentatively, D is TRBD1 (7 bases). As DNA, the CDR3 is TGTGCCAGCAGTTACAGGAGGGGGCAGTACAATGAGCAGTTCTTC. This translates into CASSYRRGQYNEQFF.